The present T cell receptor beta chain was sequenced within a study of T-cell memory formation after mild COVID-19. The CDR3 contains 15 residues. V was pared by 1 base and J by 0 bases, with 9 bases between. Germline V gives CDR1 SGHRS, CDR2 YFSETQ. TCRdb independently ran MiXCR on the 5' RACE reads; one entry per CDR3 protein. The table shows roughly 200,000 distinct CDR3 sequences, with about 22% occurring only once. This TCR derives from an adult woman who had mild COVID-19 (a few samples of this study predate the infection). Cell type and time point are not known. The chain uses TRBV5-1 and TRBJ2-3; no reliable D call. Material for sequencing was PBMCs or a T cell subset sorted from them (not recorded which). The CDR3 DNA reads as TGCGCCAGCAGCTTGTCCCCCCCTAGCACAGATACGCAGTATTTT. This encodes CASSLSPPSTDTQYF.